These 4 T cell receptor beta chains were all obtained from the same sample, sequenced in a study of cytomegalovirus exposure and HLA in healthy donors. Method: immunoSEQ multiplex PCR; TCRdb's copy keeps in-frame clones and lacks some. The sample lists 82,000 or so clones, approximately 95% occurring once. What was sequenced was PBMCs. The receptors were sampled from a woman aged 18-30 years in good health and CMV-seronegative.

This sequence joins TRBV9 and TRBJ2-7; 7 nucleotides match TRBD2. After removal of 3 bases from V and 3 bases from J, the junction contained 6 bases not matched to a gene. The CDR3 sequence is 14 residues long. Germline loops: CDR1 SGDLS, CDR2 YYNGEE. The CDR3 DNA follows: TGTGCCAGCAGCGCCAAAGGGAGGGTCTACGAGCAGTACTTC. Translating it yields CASSAKGRVYEQYF.

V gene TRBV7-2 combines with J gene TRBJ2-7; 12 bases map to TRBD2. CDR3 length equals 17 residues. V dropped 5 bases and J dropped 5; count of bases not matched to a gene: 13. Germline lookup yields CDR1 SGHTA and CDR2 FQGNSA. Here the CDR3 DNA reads TGTGCCAGCAGCCCGAGGACTAGCGGGATAAAGTTCCACGAGCAGTACTTC. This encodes CASSPRTSGIKFHEQYF.

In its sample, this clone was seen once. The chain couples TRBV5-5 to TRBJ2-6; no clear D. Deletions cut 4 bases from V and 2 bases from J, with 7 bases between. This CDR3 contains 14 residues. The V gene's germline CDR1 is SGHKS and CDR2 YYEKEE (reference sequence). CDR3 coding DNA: TGTGCCAGCAGCCCGGGTGCTGGGGCCAACGTCCTGACTTTC. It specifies CASSPGAGANVLTF.

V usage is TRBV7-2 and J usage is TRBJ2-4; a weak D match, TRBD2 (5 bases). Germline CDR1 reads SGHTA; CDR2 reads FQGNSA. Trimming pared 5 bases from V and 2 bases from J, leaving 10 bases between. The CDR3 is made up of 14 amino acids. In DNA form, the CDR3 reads TGTGCCAGCAGCGCTTCCGGGACCAAAAACATTCAGTACTTC. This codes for CASSASGTKNIQYF.